Listed below are T cell receptor beta chains from one sample, sequenced in a study of OX40 agonist ivuxolimab in advanced cancers. Measured with immunoSEQ multiplex PCR; TCRdb has only the in-frame clones, and not every one. Found here are 55,000 to 80,000 clones, about 90% of them singletons; the top ten hold 4.5% to 5.5%. This specimen was CD4+ or CD8+ T cells sorted from blood, taken in a trial of the OX40 agonist ivuxolimab. The receptor set was obtained from an adult with an advanced solid tumor such as melanoma, head and neck, liver or kidney cancer. CDR3s include the opening cysteine and the closing phenylalanine or tryptophan.

V gene	J gene	CDR3 protein
TRBV29-1	TRBJ2-1	CSVEGSYNEQFF
TRBV4-1	TRBJ1-4	CASSQAIYNEKLFF
TRBV19	TRBJ2-7	CASSATRQGAGTYEQYF
TRBV28	TRBJ2-7	CASRNSGGNEQYF
TRBV6-5	TRBJ2-7	CASSYSTSGGSYEQYF
TRBV9	TRBJ2-2	CASSVAGYGGELFF
TRBV6-5	TRBJ2-1	CASSYKGEQFF
TRBV5-4	TRBJ2-3	CASSLNLDRGTDTQYF
TRBV30	TRBJ1-4	CGCGGKANEKLFF
TRBV30	TRBJ2-1	CAWNRDTSYNEQFF
TRBV2	TRBJ1-5	CASSSRVRNQPQHF
TRBV18	TRBJ2-2	CASSPPLSFRAGANTGELFF
TRBV5-4	TRBJ2-5	CASSLVFPPGGETQYF
TRBV7-3	TRBJ2-1	CASSRLAGSSYNEQFF
TRBV4-2	TRBJ2-2	CASSASGRDTGELFF
TRBV6-6	TRBJ1-5	CASSYRQANQPQHF
TRBV5-5	TRBJ2-7	CASSFGRSLTYEQYF
TRBV19	TRBJ2-2	CASSIGGTAINTGELFF
TRBV5-1	TRBJ2-7	CARSLLGGGTYEQYF
TRBV28	TRBJ1-4	CASSSSRATNEKLFF
TRBV7-2	TRBJ1-1	CASSLVPGLTNTEAFF
TRBV7-9	TRBJ1-1	CASSFSGDTEAFF
TRBV29-1	TRBJ2-3	CSVEDFSGTGDTQYF
TRBV29-1	TRBJ1-1	CSVARWSTEAFF
TRBV19	TRBJ1-1	CASAPGANTEAFF
TRBV18	TRBJ1-1	CASSPQEAGASRNTEAFF
TRBV27	TRBJ1-6	CASKYRDNSPLHF
TRBV2	TRBJ1-2	CASKPNPSNYGYTF
TRBV6-4	TRBJ2-3	CASSVGTASTDTQYF
TRBV5-4	TRBJ2-2	CASSGRDGNTGELFF
TRBV27	TRBJ2-5	CASSVGTGETQYF